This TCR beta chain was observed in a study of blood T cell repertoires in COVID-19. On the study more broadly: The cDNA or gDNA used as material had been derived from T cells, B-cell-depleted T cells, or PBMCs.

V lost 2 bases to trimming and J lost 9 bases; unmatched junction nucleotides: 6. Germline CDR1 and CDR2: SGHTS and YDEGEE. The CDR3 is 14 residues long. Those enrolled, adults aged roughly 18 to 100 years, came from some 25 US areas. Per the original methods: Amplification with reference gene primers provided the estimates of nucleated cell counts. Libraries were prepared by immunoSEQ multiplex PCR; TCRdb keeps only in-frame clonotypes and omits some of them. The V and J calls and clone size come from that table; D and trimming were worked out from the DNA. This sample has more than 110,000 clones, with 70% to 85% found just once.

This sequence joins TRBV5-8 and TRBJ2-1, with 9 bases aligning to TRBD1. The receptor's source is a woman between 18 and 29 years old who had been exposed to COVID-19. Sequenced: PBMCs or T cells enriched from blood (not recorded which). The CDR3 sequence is CASSFGTGKSEQFF. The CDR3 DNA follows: TGTGCCAGCAGCTTTGGGACAGGGAAGTCTGAGCAGTTCTTC. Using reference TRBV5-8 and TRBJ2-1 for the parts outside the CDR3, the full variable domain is EAGVTQSPTHLIKTRGQQATLRCSPISGHTSVYWYQQALGLGLQFLLWYDEGEERNRGNFPPRFSGRQFPNYSSELNVNALELEDSALYLCASSFGTGKSEQFFGPGTRLTVL.